The rows below give T cell receptor beta chains drawn from one sample of a study of shared clonotypes between healthy human individuals. Using immunoSEQ multiplex PCR, the repertoire was profiled, and TCRdb retains in-frame clones only, with some absent. The table records roughly 640,000 clones, roughly 97% of them present only once. The sample taken for sequencing was naive CD4+ T cells sorted from blood. The receptors shown here come from a woman aged 25 to 45 in good health. Both conserved end residues are part of each CDR3. D genes are given only for firm matches. Size tells how often a clone was seen (once, few, many) or the class of an expanded clone, and some rows leave it out.

abundance	v_gene	d_gene	j_gene	CDR3nt	CDR3aa
.	TRBV5-8	TRBD2	TRBJ2-7	TGTGCCAGCAGCGGGAGGGTCGGAGAATTGGATGAGCAGTACTTC	CASSGRVGELDEQYF
once	TRBV11-3	.	TRBJ2-3	TGTGCCAGCAGCTTGGGAAGCACAGATACGCAGTATTTT	CASSLGSTDTQYF
.	TRBV7-2	.	TRBJ1-2	TGTGCCAGCAGCCAGGCGGGCGGCTATGGCTACACCTTC	CASSQAGGYGYTF
.	TRBV7-9	.	TRBJ2-1	TGTGCCAGCAGCCTGACAGAGCCGAAGCAGTTCTTC	CASSLTEPKQFF
.	TRBV5-5	TRBD1	TRBJ1-1	TGTGCCAGCATTCTGGGGGACAGCCTCCTCACTGAAGCTTTCTTT	CASILGDSLLTEAFF
.	TRBV25-1	.	TRBJ1-3	TGTGCCAGCAGTGAATTCCACAGACTGAGCTCTGGAAACACCATATATTTT	CASSEFHRLSSGNTIYF
once	TRBV5-4	.	TRBJ1-4	TGTGCCAGCAGCTCGAGGGAGGCAACTAATGAAAAACTGTTTTTT	CASSSREATNEKLFF
once	TRBV9	TRBD1	TRBJ1-5	TGTGCCAGCAGCGCCGGGGGTGGGACAGAGCTCTATAGCAATCAGCCCCAGCATTTT	CASSAGGGTELYSNQPQHF
.	TRBV7-8	TRBD2	TRBJ2-2	TGTGCCAGCAGCTTTCGGAGACCCGGGACTAAATTTGACGCCGGGGAGCTGTTTTTT	CASSFRRPGTKFDAGELFF
.	TRBV5-6	.	TRBJ1-2	TGTGCCAGCAGCTCCCAGGGTTGGGGCTATGGCTACACCTTC	CASSSQGWGYGYTF
.	TRBV7-3	.	TRBJ2-2	TGTGCCAGCAGCTTAGGTAGCTCGAACACCGGGGAGCTGTTTTTT	CASSLGSSNTGELFF
.	TRBV7-9	TRBD2	TRBJ2-1	TGTGCCAGCAGCTTACCGGGACTAGCGGGAATCAATGAGCAGTTCTTC	CASSLPGLAGINEQFF
.	TRBV7-2	.	TRBJ2-7	TGTGCCAGCAGCTTAGGGGTGGGACACACCAGCTCCTACGAGCAGTACTTC	CASSLGVGHTSSYEQYF
.	TRBV9	.	TRBJ2-3	TGTGCCAGCAGCTCGATTACAGGGCGCACAGATACGCAGTATTTT	CASSSITGRTDTQYF
.	TRBV6-6	.	TRBJ2-3	TGTGCCAGCAGTCCACGCCGGGCAGATACGCAGTATTTT	CASSPRRADTQYF
few	TRBV6-6	.	TRBJ1-1	TGTGCCAGTCAAGAAAGGGGGTTTGGTTTCTTT	CASQERGFGFF
few	TRBV18	.	TRBJ1-5	TGTGCCAGCTCACCCGACAGCCACTATAGCAATCAGCCCCAGCATTTT	CASSPDSHYSNQPQHF
.	TRBV7-8	.	TRBJ2-3	TGTGCCAGCAGCACCGCGTATAGGAGGGCCATCGCAGATACGCAGTATTTT	CASSTAYRRAIADTQYF
.	TRBV29-1	.	TRBJ2-1	TGCAGCGTCCCCATGGCGTCCGGGTGGGGCAATGAGCAGTTCTTC	CSVPMASGWGNEQFF
.	TRBV7-9	TRBD1	TRBJ2-5	TGTGCCAGCAGCTTAGACAGGGGGGCGGTAGAGACCCAGTACTTC	CASSLDRGAVETQYF
.	TRBV2	.	TRBJ2-7	TGTGCCAGCAGTGAGAGGGGGGCAGGGATCTACGAGCAGTACTTC	CASSERGAGIYEQYF
.	TRBV28	.	TRBJ1-4	TGTGCCAGCAGTGGAGGGGGTACCCTCCTCGACAATGAAAAACTGTTTTTT	CASSGGGTLLDNEKLFF
.	TRBV4-2	.	TRBJ2-7	TGTGCCAGCAGCCAAGAAGTTACAGCGGGCCCCTCCTACGAGCAGTACTTC	CASSQEVTAGPSYEQYF
.	TRBV5-1	TRBD2	TRBJ2-7	TGCGCCAGCAGCCTTAGCGGGGCCCAATCCTACGAGCAGTACTTC	CASSLSGAQSYEQYF
.	TRBV28	.	TRBJ1-1	TGTGCCAGCAGTTCGTGGTGGGGTTTCAACCCTGAAGCTTTCTTT	CASSSWWGFNPEAFF
.	TRBV6-6	TRBD2	TRBJ2-1	TGTGCCAGCAGTTACTTTAGACTAGCGGGAGGCAATGAGCAGTTCTTC	CASSYFRLAGGNEQFF
.	TRBV2	TRBD2	TRBJ2-1	TGTGCCAGCAGTCGTGGACTAGCGGGAGCGAACAATGAGCAGTTCTTC	CASSRGLAGANNEQFF
.	TRBV5-1	TRBD2	TRBJ2-1	TGCGCCAGCAGCTTGAGACCGGGACTAGCGGGAGAGCAGTTCTTC	CASSLRPGLAGEQFF
.	TRBV2	.	TRBJ2-7	TGTGCCAGCCGTGGAGGGGGTGGCGAGCAGTACTTC	CASRGGGGEQYF
.	TRBV4-1	TRBD2	TRBJ2-7	TGCGCCAGCAGCCAACAAACTAGCGGGAGTATCCACGAGCAGTACTTC	CASSQQTSGSIHEQYF
once	TRBV21-1	.	TRBJ2-2	TGTGCCAGCAGCAAGAAAAGGCAAACCGGGGAGCTGTTTTTT	CASSKKRQTGELFF
once	TRBV27	TRBD1	TRBJ2-7	TGTGCCAGCAGCATGACACGGACAGGGTTGGGGGTAAGGGCCTACGAGCAGTACTTC	CASSMTRTGLGVRAYEQYF
once	TRBV30	.	TRBJ2-5	TGTGCCTGGGCGGGGGAGACCCAGTACTTC	CAWAGETQYF
.	TRBV9	.	TRBJ2-3	TGTGCCAGCACGTTGGGGGCCAGTCAATACACAGATACGCAGTATTTT	CASTLGASQYTDTQYF
.	TRBV18	.	TRBJ2-3	TGTGCCAGCTCCAGGACACAATTCTCGGGAGATACGCAGTATTTT	CASSRTQFSGDTQYF
.	TRBV28	TRBD1	TRBJ2-7	TGTGCCAGCAGGGGCCCCGGGACAGGGGGCCAAGAGCAGTACTTC	CASRGPGTGGQEQYF
.	TRBV2	TRBD1	TRBJ1-2	TGTGCCAGCATGCCGGTGGGGACAGCCGCTTATGGCTACACCTTC	CASMPVGTAAYGYTF
.	TRBV28	TRBD2	TRBJ2-1	TGTGCCAGTACCGGGGGACTACCATACAATGAGCAGTTCTTC	CASTGGLPYNEQFF
.	TRBV27	.	TRBJ2-2	TGTGCCAGCAGTTTCGCCTGGCAGGCGAACACCGGGGAGCTGTTTTTT	CASSFAWQANTGELFF
.	TRBV30	TRBD1	TRBJ1-4	TGTGCCTGGAGTTCGTGGACAGGGGTTAATGAAAAACTGTTTTTT	CAWSSWTGVNEKLFF
.	TRBV6-1	.	TRBJ2-7	TGTGCCAGCAGTATGGAGGTCCACGAGCAGTACTTC	CASSMEVHEQYF
.	TRBV30	TRBD2	TRBJ2-2	TGTGCCTGGAGTCAAACTAGCGGGAGGGTAAATTCGAACACCGGGGAGCTGTTTTTT	CAWSQTSGRVNSNTGELFF
.	TRBV21-1	.	TRBJ2-7	TGTGCCAGCAGCAAACCCGGACAGGGGACTTCCTACGAGCAGTACTTC	CASSKPGQGTSYEQYF
.	TRBV30	.	TRBJ2-2	TGTGCCTGCCGAGGAGCTTCGAACACCGGGGAGCTGTTTTTT	CACRGASNTGELFF
.	TRBV7-2	TRBD2	TRBJ2-5	TGTGCCAGCAGACTAGCGGAGACCCAGTACTTC	CASRLAETQYF
.	TRBV5-4	.	TRBJ2-2	TGTGCCAGCAGCGCGGGTGGGGATTTGAACACCGGGGAGCTGTTTTTT	CASSAGGDLNTGELFF
.	TRBV7-2	TRBD1	TRBJ2-7	TGTGCCAGCAGCTTAGGAGGGACAGGGAACCACGAGCAGTACTTC	CASSLGGTGNHEQYF
.	TRBV28	.	TRBJ1-5	TGTGCCAGCAGTCTCATCGGGAGGACTCATCAGCCCCAGCATTTT	CASSLIGRTHQPQHF
.	TRBV6-1	.	TRBJ2-7	TGTGCCAGCAGTGAACGTGTTTTAGCCGGATACTACGAGCAGTACTTC	CASSERVLAGYYEQYF